This TCR beta chain originates from a study of Graves' ophthalmopathy and Graves' hyperthyroidism. A note on this clonotype: This could be a read error, since a much larger clone is one nucleotide away. The CDR3 ends on some other residue instead of the conserved phenylalanine or tryptophan, so this is likely a read error.

PBMCs were obtained from 9.5 to 10 ml of fresh peripheral blood. Amplification from RNA transcripts yielded the TCR beta CDR3 regions. RT-PCR in the first round used HTBI primers; a second-round multiplex PCR followed. TCRdb processed the multiplex PCR reads anew with MiXCR; each CDR3 protein has one entry. This sample yields 650,000 to 900,000 distinct CDR3 sequences, of which roughly 41% are seen a single time; about 40% belongs to the top ten. Germline V lookup: CDR1 SEHNR, CDR2 FQNEAQ (reference sequence). There are 16 residues in the CDR3. The chain couples TRBV7-9 to TRBJ1-2; unclear D gene. This TCR came from an adult man with Graves' ophthalmopathy. The specimen sequenced was peripheral blood. CDR3 DNA: TGCGCCAGCAGCAAGGAAGGAGGACTGAATAACTATGGCTACACCTTA. It encodes CASSKEGGLNNYGYTL.